The sequence of this T cell receptor (beta chain) was determined in a study of siplizumab effects on memory and regulatory T cells. The germline V and J ends were trimmed by 4 bases and 2 bases, with 4 bases remaining between them. CDR1 is SGHRS, CDR2 YFSETQ, per germline. The CDR3 runs 11 residues. As concerns this clone: Its specificity is unknown.

Overall study results and limits: The study found that mappable alloreactive CD4+ clones averaged about 70% Treg-derived with siplizumab and 25% to 30% in controls.

Libraries were prepared by immunoSEQ multiplex PCR; TCRdb keeps only in-frame clonotypes and omits some of them. In the table there are tens of thousands of clones, approximately 95% of which are singletons. The TCR comes from a human donor in good health. The J gene is TRBJ2-7, the V gene TRBV5-1; D is unresolved. The source material was CD8+ T cells sorted from blood. CDR3 region: CASSAAYEQYF. CDR3 DNA sequence: TGCGCCAGCAGCGCCGCCTACGAGCAGTACTTC. Drawing the rest from reference TRBV5-1 and TRBJ2-7, the complete variable domain is KAGVTQTPRYLIKTRGQQVTLSCSPISGHRSVSWYQQTPGQGLQFLFEYFSETQRNKGNFPGRFSGRQFSNSRSEMNVSTLELGDSALYLCASSAAYEQYFGPGTRLTVT.